Following are 14 T cell receptor beta chains from one sample sequenced in a study of graft-versus-host responses after intestinal transplantation. The table came from immunoSEQ multiplex PCR; TCRdb's copy has only in-frame clones and leaves some out. Altogether approximately 120,000 clones are present, approximately 94% being singletons, with the ten largest covering about 0.16%. The antigens of these receptors remain unknown. Sequencing was performed on unstimulated CD4+ T cells sorted from spleen or lymph node cells, taken before intestinal transplant. The source of these receptors is a human donor who received an intestinal transplant.

The chain combines TRBV7-2 with TRBJ1-1; perhaps TRBD1 as D (5 bases). From germline, CDR1 is SGHTA and CDR2 FQGNSA. Trimming stripped 2 bases from V and 3 bases from J, with 10 bases between. The CDR3 covers 14 residues. The CDR3 nucleotides read TGTGCCAGCAGCTTATTGTCCAGGGACACTGAAGCTTTCTTT. It encodes CASSLLSRDTEAFF. The variable domain in full, with the rest retrieved from reference TRBV7-2 and TRBJ1-1, is GAGVSQSPSNKVTEKGKDVELRCDPISGHTALYWYRQSLGQGLEFLIYFQGNSAPDKSGLPSDRFSAERTGGSVSTLTIQRTQQEDSAVYLCASSLLSRDTEAFFGQGTRLTVV.

This chain links TRBV7-6 with TRBJ2-7; tentative D call: TRBD2 (5 bases). V was shortened by 2 bases and J by 6 bases, with 11 bases between the two germline ends. CDR3 length equals 13 residues. Germline loops: CDR1 SGHVS, CDR2 FNYEAQ. The CDR3 DNA is TGTGCCAGCAGCTTACCATCTGAGGGCGAGCAGTACTTC. As protein: CASSLPSEGEQYF.

The gene calls are TRBV5-1 and TRBJ1-6, with D possibly matching TRBD1 (6 bases). This CDR3 spans 14 amino acids. The germline V gene encodes CDR1 SGHRS and CDR2 YFSETQ. V lost 0 bases, J lost 10 bases, and 11 bases lay in between. The CDR3 region is CASSLEQGWSPLHF. CDR3 bases: TGCGCCAGCAGCTTGGAACAGGGTTGGTCACCCCTCCACTTT.

V gene TRBV7-3 combines with J gene TRBJ1-2, with D possibly TRBD1 on 5 matching bases. The CDR3 extends over 14 amino acids. The germline CDR1 and CDR2 sequences are SGHTA and FQGTGA. Trimming stripped 3 bases from V and 4 bases from J, with 12 bases between. The CDR3 nucleotides read TGTGCCAGCAGCTTTACCGGGACCGGCTATGGCTACACCTTC. Translating it yields CASSFTGTGYGYTF. Based on the CDR3 plus reference TRBV7-3 and TRBJ1-2, the full variable domain is GAGVSQTPSNKVTEKGKYVELRCDPISGHTALYWYRQSLGQGPEFLIYFQGTGAADDSGLPNDRFFAVRPEGSVSTLKIQRTERGDSAVYLCASSFTGTGYGYTFGSGTRLTVV.

This clone was detected only once. This chain joins TRBV19 and TRBJ1-5, with D possibly TRBD1 on 5 matching bases. The CDR3 has 14 residues. Germline V CDR1 and CDR2: LNHDA, SQIVND (reference sequence). Trimming removed 4 bases at V and 8 bases at J, with 15 bases between. The CDR3 loop is CASSTSGALKPQHF. CDR3 nucleotides: TGTGCCAGTAGTACCTCCGGGGCTCTTAAGCCCCAGCATTTT.

The chain links TRBV6-5 to TRBJ1-5; TRBD1 might be the D (6 bases). CDR3 size: 15 residues. Per germline, CDR1 MNHEY and CDR2 SVGAGI. Trimming cost V 5 bases and J 1 base, with 12 bases left between them. The CDR3 region is CASSNPTGSNQPQHF. The CDR3 bases are TGTGCCAGCAGTAATCCAACAGGGAGCAATCAGCCCCAGCATTTT.

The chain couples TRBV11-3 to TRBJ2-7; tentative D call: TRBD2 (5 bases). Per germline, CDR1 SGHNT and CDR2 YENEEA. This CDR3 spans 14 amino acids. Trimming stripped 5 bases from V and 7 bases from J, with 18 bases between. In DNA, the CDR3 is TGTGCCAGCAGCCCCCGGGGAAACTATGGAGAGCAGTACTTC. It yields the protein CASSPRGNYGEQYF.

The chain recombines TRBV19 with TRBJ2-5; TRBD1 agrees at 9 bases. The CDR3 is made up of 15 amino acids. V was pared by 7 bases and J by 5 bases, with 11 bases of the junction left unmatched. Germline-derived CDR1 and CDR2 are LNHDA and SQIVND (reference sequence). CDR3 DNA sequence: TGTGCCAGTACCCCGGGACAGGGAGGGTCCGAGACCCAGTACTTC. As protein: CASTPGQGGSETQYF.

The chain has TRBV5-6 and TRBJ2-5; 7 nucleotides line up with TRBD1. V lost 5 bases, J lost 5 bases, and 9 bases stayed unmatched. Germline CDR1 is SGHDT and CDR2 is YYEEEE. The CDR3 totals 14 residues. The chain's CDR3 is CASRETGYYETQYF. The CDR3 DNA follows: TGTGCCAGCAGAGAGACAGGGTACTACGAGACCCAGTACTTC. Complete variable domain (other parts from reference TRBV5-6 and TRBJ2-5): DAGVTQSPTHLIKTRGQQVTLRCSPKSGHDTVSWYQQALGQGPQFIFQYYEEEERQRGNFPDRFSGHQFPNYSSELNVNALLLGDSALYLCASRETGYYETQYFGPGTRLLVL.

This chain uses TRBV7-9 with TRBJ2-7; 10 bases are shared with TRBD2. V gave up 2 bases and J gave up 3 bases; unmatched junction bases: 1. The CDR3 has 14 amino acids. From germline, CDR1 is SEHNR and CDR2 FQNEAQ (reference sequence). The CDR3 region is CASSLLAGDYEQYF. The CDR3 bases are TGTGCCAGCAGCTTACTAGCGGGGGACTACGAGCAGTACTTC. The variable domain in full, with the rest retrieved from reference TRBV7-9 and TRBJ2-7, is DTGVSQNPRHKITKRGQNVTFRCDPISEHNRLYWYRQTLGQGPEFLTYFQNEAQLEKSRLLSDRFSAERPKGSFSTLEIQRTEQGDSAMYLCASSLLAGDYEQYFGPGTRLTVT.

The chain recombines TRBV12-5 with TRBJ1-2; D is unresolved. The germline gives CDR1 LGHNT, CDR2 FRNRAP. Trimming removed 10 bases at V and 7 bases at J, with 19 bases between. This CDR3 is 13 amino acids long. CDR3 DNA sequence: TGTGCTACCACCCTCTCCTCAAGTGGTGGCTACACCTTC. Translating gives CATTLSSSGGYTF.

In its sample, this clone was seen a few times. V is TRBV10-3 and J is TRBJ2-2, with 8 bases matching TRBD2. The germline gives CDR1 ENHRY, CDR2 SYGVKD. V lost 11 bases, J lost 4 bases, and 9 bases stayed unmatched. The CDR3 totals 14 residues. Here the CDR3 reads CAALRGGITGELFF. CDR3 DNA: TGTGCCGCCCTCCGGGGGGGCATCACCGGGGAGCTGTTTTTT.

V gene TRBV10-1 combines with J gene TRBJ2-5; the match to TRBD2 covers 13 bases. Trimming removed 6 bases from V and 5 bases from J; junction bases left unmatched: 15. Germline V CDR1 and CDR2: WNHNN, SYGVQD (reference sequence). The CDR3 has 18 residues. The CDR3 DNA reads as TGCGCCAGCAGCTCCAGACTAGCGGGGGGATTGGGGGGGGAGACCCAGTACTTC. Protein product: CASSSRLAGGLGGETQYF.

The chain links TRBV9 to TRBJ1-3, with unresolved D. V was trimmed by 3 bases and J by 7 bases, leaving 8 bases between them. The CDR3 loop spans 12 amino acids. Germline V gene sequence: CDR1 SGDLS, CDR2 YYNGEE. The CDR3 protein is CASSANGNTIYF. The CDR3 bases are TGTGCCAGCAGCGCCAACGGGAACACCATATATTTT. Together with reference TRBV9 and TRBJ1-3, the CDR3 gives the full variable domain: DSGVTQTPKHLITATGQRVTLRCSPRSGDLSVYWYQQSLDQGLQFLIQYYNGEERAKGNILERFSAQQFPDLHSELNLSSLELGDSALYFCASSANGNTIYFGEGSWLTVV.